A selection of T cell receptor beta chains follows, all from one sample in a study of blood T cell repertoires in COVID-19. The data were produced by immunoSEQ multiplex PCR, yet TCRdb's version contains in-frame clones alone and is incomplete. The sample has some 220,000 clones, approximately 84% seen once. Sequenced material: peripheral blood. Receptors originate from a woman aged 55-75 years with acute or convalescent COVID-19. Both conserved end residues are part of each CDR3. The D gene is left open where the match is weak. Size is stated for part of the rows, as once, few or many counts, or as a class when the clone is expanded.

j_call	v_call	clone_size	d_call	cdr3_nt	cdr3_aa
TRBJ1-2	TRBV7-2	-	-	TGTGCCAGCAGGAACCGACAGACCTATGGCTACACCTTC	CASRNRQTYGYTF
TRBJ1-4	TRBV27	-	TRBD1	TGTGCCAGCAGTTTGTACACCCCCGGGACAGGGGTAAGGAATGAAAAACTGTTTTTT	CASSLYTPGTGVRNEKLFF
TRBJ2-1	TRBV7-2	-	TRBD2	TGTGCCAGCAGCTCAAAAAAAAAGACTAGCGGGGGGATATACGAGCAGTTCTTC	CASSSKKKTSGGIYEQFF
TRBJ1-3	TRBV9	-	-	TGTGCCAGCCGTGGGGCGCAGGCTGGAAACACCATATATTTT	CASRGAQAGNTIYF
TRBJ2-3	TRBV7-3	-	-	TGTGCCAGCAGCCCTAATCCTCAATTTGTGGCAGATACGCAGTATTTT	CASSPNPQFVADTQYF
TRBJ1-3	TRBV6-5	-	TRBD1	TGTGCCAGCAGGCGATCGACAGGGGGTGGAAACACCATATATTTT	CASRRSTGGGNTIYF
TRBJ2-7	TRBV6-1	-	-	TGTGCCAGCAGTGAAAGGTCCACGTCCACAGGCTACGAGCAGTACTTC	CASSERSTSTGYEQYF
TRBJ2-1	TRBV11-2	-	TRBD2	TGTGCCAGCAGCTTAATTTCCCGTAGCGGGGACACCTACAATGAGCAGTTCTTC	CASSLISRSGDTYNEQFF
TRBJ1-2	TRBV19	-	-	TGTGCCAGTACCAGAACCCCACAGATACAGGATTGGGGCTATGGCTACACCTTC	CASTRTPQIQDWGYGYTF
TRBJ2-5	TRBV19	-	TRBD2	TGTGCCAGTAGTACCATGACTAGCGGGCGAGAGACCCAGTACTTC	CASSTMTSGRETQYF
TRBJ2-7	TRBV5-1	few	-	TGCGCCAGCAGTCGTGGACAAACGAACTCCTACGAGCAGTACTTC	CASSRGQTNSYEQYF
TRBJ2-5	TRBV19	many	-	TGTGCCAGTAGTATTTTCGGGTCGGAGACCCAGTACTTC	CASSIFGSETQYF
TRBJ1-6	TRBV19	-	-	TGTGCCAGTAGTTGGCCGAATTCACCCCTCCACTTT	CASSWPNSPLHF
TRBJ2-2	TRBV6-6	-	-	TGTGCCAGCAGCCCGGGAGCGAACACCGGGGAGCTGTTTTTT	CASSPGANTGELFF
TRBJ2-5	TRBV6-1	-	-	TGTGCCAGCAGTGACGCTTGGACTCATATACAAGAGACCCAGTACTTC	CASSDAWTHIQETQYF
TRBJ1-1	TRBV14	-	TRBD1	TGTGCCAGCAGCCCCCTGACAGGGGTGACCACTGAAGCTTTCTTT	CASSPLTGVTTEAFF
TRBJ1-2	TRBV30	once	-	TGTGCCTGGAGTGTACGGGGGGCCGACTATGGCTACACCTTC	CAWSVRGADYGYTF
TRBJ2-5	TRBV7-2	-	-	TGTGCCAGCAGCCCTTTTACGCGGGACCAAGAGACCCAGTACTTC	CASSPFTRDQETQYF
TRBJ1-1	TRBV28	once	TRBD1	TGTGCCAGCAGCAAGGGGACAGGGAACACTGAAGCTTTCTTT	CASSKGTGNTEAFF
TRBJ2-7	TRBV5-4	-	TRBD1	TGTGCCAGCAGCTTGCGCTCCGGGACAGTGGGTCCTCACGAGCAGTACTTC	CASSLRSGTVGPHEQYF
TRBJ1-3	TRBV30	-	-	TGTGCCTGGAGTGGCCTCCAGGACACCATATATTTT	CAWSGLQDTIYF
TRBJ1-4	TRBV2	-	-	TGTGCCAGCAGTGGCCAGTCTTTCGAAAAACTGTTTTTT	CASSGQSFEKLFF
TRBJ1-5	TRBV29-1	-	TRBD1	TGCAGCGTTACCGGGACAGATATTAATCAGCCCCAGCATTTT	CSVTGTDINQPQHF
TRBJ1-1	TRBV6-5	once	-	TGTGCCAGCAAGCCCGGGGGAGGGGGGGGCGAAGCTTTCTTT	CASKPGGGGGEAFF
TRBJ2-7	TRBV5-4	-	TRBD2	TGTGCCAGCAGCAGGGGACTAGCGGGTACCTCTAGCTCCTACGAGCAGTACTTC	CASSRGLAGTSSSYEQYF
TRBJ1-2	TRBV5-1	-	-	TGCGCCAGCAGCCGGGACACAGCATACCTCTATGGCTACACCTTC	CASSRDTAYLYGYTF
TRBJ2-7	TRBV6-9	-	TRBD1	TGTGCCAGCAGTCAAAGAAAACAGGGGCCAATCTCCTACGAGCAGTACTTC	CASSQRKQGPISYEQYF
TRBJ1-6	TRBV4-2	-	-	TGTGCCAGCAGCCAAGACCGGGGGAAGATCCGCAATTCACCCCTCCACTTT	CASSQDRGKIRNSPLHF
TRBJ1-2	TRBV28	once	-	TGTGCCAGCAGTTTATATGGGGCTTCGAGCTACACCTTC	CASSLYGASSYTF
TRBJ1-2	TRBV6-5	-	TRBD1	TGTGCCAGCAGTGACTCCGGGACAGGGGACTATGGCTACACCTTC	CASSDSGTGDYGYTF